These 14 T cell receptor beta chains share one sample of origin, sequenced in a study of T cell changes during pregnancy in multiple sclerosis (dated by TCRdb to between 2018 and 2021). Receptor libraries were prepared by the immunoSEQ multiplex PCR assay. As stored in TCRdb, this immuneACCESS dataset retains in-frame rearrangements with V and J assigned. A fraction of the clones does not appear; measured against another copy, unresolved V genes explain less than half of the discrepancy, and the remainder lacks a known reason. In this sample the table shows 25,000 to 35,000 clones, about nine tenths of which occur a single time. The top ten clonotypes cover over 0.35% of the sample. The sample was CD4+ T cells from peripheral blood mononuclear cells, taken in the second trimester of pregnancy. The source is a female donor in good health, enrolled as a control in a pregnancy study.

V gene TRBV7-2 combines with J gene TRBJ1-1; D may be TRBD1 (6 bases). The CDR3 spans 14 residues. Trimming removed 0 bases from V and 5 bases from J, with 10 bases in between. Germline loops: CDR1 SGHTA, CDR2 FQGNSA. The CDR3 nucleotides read TGTGCCAGCAGCTTAGCGGCAGGGGTTACTGAAGCTTTCTTT. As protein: CASSLAAGVTEAFF.

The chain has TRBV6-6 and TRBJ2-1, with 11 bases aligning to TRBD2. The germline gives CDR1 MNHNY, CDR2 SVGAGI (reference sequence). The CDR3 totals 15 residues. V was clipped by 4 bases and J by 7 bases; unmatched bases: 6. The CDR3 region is CASSSVAGGRNEQFF. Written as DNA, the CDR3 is TGTGCCAGCAGTTCCGTAGCGGGAGGGAGGAATGAGCAGTTCTTC.

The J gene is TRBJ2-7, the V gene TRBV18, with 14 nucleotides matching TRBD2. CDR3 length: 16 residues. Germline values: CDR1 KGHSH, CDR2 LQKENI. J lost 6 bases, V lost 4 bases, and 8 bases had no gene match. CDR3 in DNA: TGTGCCAGCTCACGACAGGGACTAGCGGGAGAGGGCGAGCAGTACTTC. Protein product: CASSRQGLAGEGEQYF.

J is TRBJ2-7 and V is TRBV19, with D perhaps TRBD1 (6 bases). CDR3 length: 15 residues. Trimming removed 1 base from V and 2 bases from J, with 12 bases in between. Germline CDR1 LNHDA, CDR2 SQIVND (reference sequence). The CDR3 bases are TGTGCCAGTAGTATAGTGGCAGGGGCAACCTACGAGCAGTACTTC. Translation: CASSIVAGATYEQYF.

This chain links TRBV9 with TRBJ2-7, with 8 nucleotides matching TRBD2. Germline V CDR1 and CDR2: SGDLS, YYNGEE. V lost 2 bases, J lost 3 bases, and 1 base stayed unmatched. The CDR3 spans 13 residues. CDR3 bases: TGTGCCAGCAGCGTTAGCGGGGACTACGAGCAGTACTTC. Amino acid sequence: CASSVSGDYEQYF.

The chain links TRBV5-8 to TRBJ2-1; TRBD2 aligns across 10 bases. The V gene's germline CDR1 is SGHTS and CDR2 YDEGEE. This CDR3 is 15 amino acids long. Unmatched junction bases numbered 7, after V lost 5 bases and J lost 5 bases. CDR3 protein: CASSHSSGSNNEQFF. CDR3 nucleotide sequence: TGTGCCAGCAGTCACTCTAGCGGGAGTAACAATGAGCAGTTCTTC.

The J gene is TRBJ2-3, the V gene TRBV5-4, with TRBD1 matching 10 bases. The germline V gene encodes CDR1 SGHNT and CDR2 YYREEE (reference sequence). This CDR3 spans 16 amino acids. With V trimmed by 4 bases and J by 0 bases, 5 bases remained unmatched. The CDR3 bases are TGTGCCAGCAGCCCGGGACAGGGGAGGAGCACAGATACGCAGTATTTT. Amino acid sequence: CASSPGQGRSTDTQYF.

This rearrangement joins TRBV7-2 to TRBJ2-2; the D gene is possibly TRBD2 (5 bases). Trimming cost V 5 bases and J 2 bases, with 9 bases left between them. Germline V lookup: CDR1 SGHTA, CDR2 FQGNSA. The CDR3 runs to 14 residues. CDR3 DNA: TGTGCCAGCAGCGCCGGGATTAACACCGGGGAGCTGTTTTTT. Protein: CASSAGINTGELFF.

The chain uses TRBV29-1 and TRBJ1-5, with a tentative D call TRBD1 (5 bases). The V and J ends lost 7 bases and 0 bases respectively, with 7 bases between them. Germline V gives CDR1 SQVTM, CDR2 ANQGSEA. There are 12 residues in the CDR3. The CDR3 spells CSAGDSNQPQHF. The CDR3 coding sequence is TGCAGCGCGGGGGATAGCAATCAGCCCCAGCATTTT. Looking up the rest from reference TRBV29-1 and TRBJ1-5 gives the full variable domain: SAVISQKPSRDICQRGTSLTIQCQVDSQVTMMFWYRQQPGQSLTLIATANQGSEATYESGFVIDKFPISRPNLTFSTLTVSNMSPEDSSIYLCSAGDSNQPQHFGDGTRLSIL.

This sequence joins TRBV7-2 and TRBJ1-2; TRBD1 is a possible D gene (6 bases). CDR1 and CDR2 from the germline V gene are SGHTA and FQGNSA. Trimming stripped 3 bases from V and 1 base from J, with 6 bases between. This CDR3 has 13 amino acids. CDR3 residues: CASSLDSNYGYTF. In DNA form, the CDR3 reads TGTGCCAGCAGCTTGGACAGTAACTATGGCTACACCTTC.

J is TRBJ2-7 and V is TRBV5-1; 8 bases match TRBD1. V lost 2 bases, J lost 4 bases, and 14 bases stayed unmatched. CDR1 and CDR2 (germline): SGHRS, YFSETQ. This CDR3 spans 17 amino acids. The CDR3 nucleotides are TGCGCCAGCAGCTTATCTTTTCCTCAGGGGGCAGTTTACGAGCAGTACTTC. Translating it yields CASSLSFPQGAVYEQYF.

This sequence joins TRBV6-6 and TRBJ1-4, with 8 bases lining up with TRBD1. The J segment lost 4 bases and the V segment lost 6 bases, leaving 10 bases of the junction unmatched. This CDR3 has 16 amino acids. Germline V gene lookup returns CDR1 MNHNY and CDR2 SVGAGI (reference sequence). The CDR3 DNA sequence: TGTGCCAGCAGCCTTTCGACAGGGGAAATTAATGAAAAACTGTTTTTT. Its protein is CASSLSTGEINEKLFF.

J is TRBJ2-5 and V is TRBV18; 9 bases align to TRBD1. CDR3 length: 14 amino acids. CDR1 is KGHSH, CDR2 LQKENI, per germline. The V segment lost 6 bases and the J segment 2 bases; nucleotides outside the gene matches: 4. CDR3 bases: TGTGCCAGCTCCCCTGGACAGGGGCAAGAGACCCAGTACTTC. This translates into CASSPGQGQETQYF.

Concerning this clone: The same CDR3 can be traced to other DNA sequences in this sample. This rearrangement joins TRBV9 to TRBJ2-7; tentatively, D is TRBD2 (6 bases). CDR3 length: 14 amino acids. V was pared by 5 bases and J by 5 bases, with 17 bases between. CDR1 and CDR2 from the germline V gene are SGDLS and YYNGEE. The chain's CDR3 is CASSPRLVVHEQYF. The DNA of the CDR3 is TGTGCCAGCAGTCCACGACTAGTAGTCCACGAGCAGTACTTC. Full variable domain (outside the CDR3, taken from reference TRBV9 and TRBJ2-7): DSGVTQTPKHLITATGQRVTLRCSPRSGDLSVYWYQQSLDQGLQFLIQYYNGEERAKGNILERFSAQQFPDLHSELNLSSLELGDSALYFCASSPRLVVHEQYFGPGTRLTVT.